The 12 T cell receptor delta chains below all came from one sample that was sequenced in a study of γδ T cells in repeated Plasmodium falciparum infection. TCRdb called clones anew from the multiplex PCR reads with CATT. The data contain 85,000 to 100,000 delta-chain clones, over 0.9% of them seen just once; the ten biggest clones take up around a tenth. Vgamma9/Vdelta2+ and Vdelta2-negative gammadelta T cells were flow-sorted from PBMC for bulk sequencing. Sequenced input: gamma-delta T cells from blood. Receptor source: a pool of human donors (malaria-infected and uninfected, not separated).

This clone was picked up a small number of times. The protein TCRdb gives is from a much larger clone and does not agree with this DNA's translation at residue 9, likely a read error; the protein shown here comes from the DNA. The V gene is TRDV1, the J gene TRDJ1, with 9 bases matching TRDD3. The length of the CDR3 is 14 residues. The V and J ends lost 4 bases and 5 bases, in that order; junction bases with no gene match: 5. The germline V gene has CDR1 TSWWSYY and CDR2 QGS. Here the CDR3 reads CALGGLWGIDKLIF. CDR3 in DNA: TGTGCTCTTGGGGGACTCTGGGGGATTGATAAACTCATCTTT.

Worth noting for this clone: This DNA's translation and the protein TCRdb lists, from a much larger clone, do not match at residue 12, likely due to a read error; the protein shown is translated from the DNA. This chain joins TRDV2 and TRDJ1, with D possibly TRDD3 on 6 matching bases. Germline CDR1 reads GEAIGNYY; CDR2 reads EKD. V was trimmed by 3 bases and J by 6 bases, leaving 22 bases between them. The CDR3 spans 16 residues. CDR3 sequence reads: CACDGLLGGYRYKLIF. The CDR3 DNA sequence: TGTGCCTGTGACGGCCTGCTGGGAGGATACCGCTATAAACTCATCTTT.

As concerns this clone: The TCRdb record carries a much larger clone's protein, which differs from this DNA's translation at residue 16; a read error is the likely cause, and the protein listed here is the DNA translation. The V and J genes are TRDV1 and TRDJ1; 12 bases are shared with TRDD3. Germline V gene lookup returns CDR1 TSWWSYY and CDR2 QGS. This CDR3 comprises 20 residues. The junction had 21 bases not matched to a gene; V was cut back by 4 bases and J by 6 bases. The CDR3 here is CALGAPPSYDWGIQGNKLIF. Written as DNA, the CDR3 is TGTGCTCTTGGGGCCCCACCTTCCTACGACTGGGGGATACAGGGCAATAAACTCATCTTT.

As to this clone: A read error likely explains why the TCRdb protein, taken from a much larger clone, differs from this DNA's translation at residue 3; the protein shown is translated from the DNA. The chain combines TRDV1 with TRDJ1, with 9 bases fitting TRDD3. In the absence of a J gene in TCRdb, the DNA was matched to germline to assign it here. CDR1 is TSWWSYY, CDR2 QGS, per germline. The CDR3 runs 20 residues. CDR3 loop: CAPGEGLPGWGIYAQLGLIF. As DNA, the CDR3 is TGTGCTCCTGGGGAAGGCCTTCCTGGGTGGGGGATATACGCTCAGCTTGGACTCATCTTT.

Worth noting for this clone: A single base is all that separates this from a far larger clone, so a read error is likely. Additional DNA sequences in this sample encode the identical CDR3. CDR3 loop: CALGELAQLRGRTRPLIF. Here the CDR3 DNA reads TGTGCTCTTGGGGAACTAGCCCAATTACGGGGGAGGACCAGACCCCTGATCTTT. The rearrangement uses TRDV1 and TRDJ4; D is perhaps TRDD3 (6 bases). No J gene was available from TCRdb, and it was assigned here by a germline match of the DNA. This CDR3 is built from 18 residues. Germline V lookup: CDR1 TSWWSYY, CDR2 QGS. The ends were cut back, 0 bases at V and 0 bases at J, with 20 bases in the middle.

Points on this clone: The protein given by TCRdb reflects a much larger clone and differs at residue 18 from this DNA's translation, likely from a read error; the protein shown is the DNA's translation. Here the CDR3 reads CACDTVSYAEGRPSYTDRLIF. The CDR3 coding sequence is TGTGCCTGTGACACAGTTTCCTACGCTGAAGGGCGGCCCTCATACACCGATAGACTCATCTTT. The J gene is TRDJ1, the V gene TRDV2; 7 nucleotides align to TRDD2. Because TCRdb records no J gene, it was assigned here through a match of the DNA to germline. This CDR3 is built from 21 residues. Germline V gene data show CDR1 as GEAIGNYY and CDR2 as EKD.

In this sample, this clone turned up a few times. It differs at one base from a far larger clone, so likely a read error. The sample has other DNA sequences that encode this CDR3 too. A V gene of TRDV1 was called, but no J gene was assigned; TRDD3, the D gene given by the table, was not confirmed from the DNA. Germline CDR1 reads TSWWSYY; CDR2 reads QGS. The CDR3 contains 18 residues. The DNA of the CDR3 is TGTGCTCTTGGGACACTTCCGGGAGGTGGGGGATGGAGGGATAAACTCATCTTC. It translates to CALGTLPGGGGWRDKLIF.

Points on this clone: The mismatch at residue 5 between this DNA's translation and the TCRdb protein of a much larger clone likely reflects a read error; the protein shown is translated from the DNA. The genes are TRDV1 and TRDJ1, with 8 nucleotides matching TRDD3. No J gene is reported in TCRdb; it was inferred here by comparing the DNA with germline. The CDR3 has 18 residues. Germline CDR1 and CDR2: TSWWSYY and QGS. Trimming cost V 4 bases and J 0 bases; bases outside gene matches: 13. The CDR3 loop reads CALGGLETGGLYTDKLIF. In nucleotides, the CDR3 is TGTGCTCTTGGGGGACTGGAGACTGGGGGTTTGTACACCGATAAACTCATCTTT.

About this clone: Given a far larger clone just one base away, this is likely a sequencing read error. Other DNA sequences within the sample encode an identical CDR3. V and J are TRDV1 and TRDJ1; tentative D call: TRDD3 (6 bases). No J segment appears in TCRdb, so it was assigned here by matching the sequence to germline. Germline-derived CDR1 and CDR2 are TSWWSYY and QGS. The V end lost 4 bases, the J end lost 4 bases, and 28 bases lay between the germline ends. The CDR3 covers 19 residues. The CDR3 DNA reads TGTGCTCTTGGGGGATTCGATAACTACGTACTGGGAGATATCGATAAACTCATCTTT. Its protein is CALGGFDNYVLGDIDKLIF.

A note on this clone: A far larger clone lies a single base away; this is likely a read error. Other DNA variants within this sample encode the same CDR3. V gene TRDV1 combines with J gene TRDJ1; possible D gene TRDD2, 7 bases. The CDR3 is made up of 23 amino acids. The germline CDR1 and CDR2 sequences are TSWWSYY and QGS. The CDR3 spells CALGEPFPTTGLWGWGHTDKLIF. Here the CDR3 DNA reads TGTGCTCTTGGAGAACCGTTTCCTACTACCGGCCTCTGGGGCTGGGGACACACCGATAAACTCATCTTT.

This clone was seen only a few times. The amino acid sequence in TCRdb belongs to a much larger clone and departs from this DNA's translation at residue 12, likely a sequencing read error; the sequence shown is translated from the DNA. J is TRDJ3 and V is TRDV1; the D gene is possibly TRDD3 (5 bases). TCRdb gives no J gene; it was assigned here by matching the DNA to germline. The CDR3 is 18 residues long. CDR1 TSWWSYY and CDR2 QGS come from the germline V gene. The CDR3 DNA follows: TGTGCTCTTGGGGAACGGGTAGTAACCGGGTGGGGCACCCGACAGATGTTTTTC. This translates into CALGERVVTGWGTRQMFF.

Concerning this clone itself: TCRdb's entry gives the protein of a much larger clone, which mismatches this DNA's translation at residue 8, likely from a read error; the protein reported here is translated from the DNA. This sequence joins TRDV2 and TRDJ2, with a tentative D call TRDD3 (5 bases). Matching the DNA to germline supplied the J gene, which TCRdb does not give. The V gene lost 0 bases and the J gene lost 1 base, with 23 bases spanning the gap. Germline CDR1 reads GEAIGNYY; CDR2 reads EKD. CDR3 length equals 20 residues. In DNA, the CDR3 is TGTGCCTGTGACACCCTTACTGAGGGATCGAGCAAAGATTTGACAGCACAACTCTTCTTT. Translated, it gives CACDTLTEGSSKDLTAQLFF.